Below are 18 T cell receptor beta chains sequenced from a single sample in a study of spatial heterogeneity in lung cancer. TCRdb reprocessed the 5' RACE reads via MiXCR and lists one record per CDR3 protein. The sample records 45,000 to 65,000 distinct CDR3 sequences, around 7% being singletons. Time point meaning: blood at routine non-recurrence follow-up after resection. The input material, whole RNA from tumor, nontumor lung or frozen PBMC, was sequenced unsorted. This material consisted of PBMCs, taken at follow-up. These receptors all come from a female donor with early-stage non-small cell lung cancer.

This clonotype was recorded at least ten times. V usage is TRBV3-1 and J usage is TRBJ1-6, with TRBD1 matching 7 bases. The germline gives CDR1 LGHDT, CDR2 YNNKEL (reference sequence). The J segment lost 0 bases and the V segment lost 5 bases, leaving 4 bases of the junction unmatched. CDR3 length equals 16 residues. CDR3 DNA: TGTGCCAGCAGCTTAGGACAGGACTCCTATAATTCACCCCTCCACTTT. It translates to CASSLGQDSYNSPLHF.

This clonotype was detected only a few times. The rearrangement uses TRBV24-1 and TRBJ2-5; TRBD2 agrees at 10 bases. The length of the CDR3 is 15 residues. V gave up 5 bases and J gave up 1 base; unmatched junction bases: 3. In germline, CDR1 is KGHDR, CDR2 SFDVKD. The CDR3 is CATSVAGGLQETQYF. Here the CDR3 DNA reads TGTGCCACCAGTGTAGCGGGGGGCCTCCAAGAGACCCAGTACTTC.

The chain recombines TRBV13 with TRBJ2-7; TRBD1 matches 8 bases. V trimming: 3 bases; J trimming: 7 bases; junction bases outside the gene matches: 11. The CDR3 totals 15 residues. Germline values: CDR1 PRHDT, CDR2 FYEKMQ (reference sequence). CDR3 loop: CASSLGQGAPREQYF. CDR3 coding DNA: TGTGCCAGCAGCTTGGGGCAGGGGGCGCCTCGTGAGCAGTACTTC.

Only a few counts were recorded for this clonotype. J is TRBJ2-2 and V is TRBV19; 10 nucleotides line up with TRBD2. The CDR3 sequence is 17 residues long. The V gene end was trimmed by 3 bases and the J gene end by 6 bases; junction bases not matched to a gene: 10. Germline-derived CDR1 and CDR2 are LNHDA and SQIVND (reference sequence). CDR3 sequence: CASSMRLAGDKSGELFF. CDR3 sequence (DNA): TGTGCCAGTAGTATGCGGCTAGCGGGGGACAAATCCGGGGAGCTGTTTTTT.

This clonotype was seen many times. The chain has TRBV30 and TRBJ1-1; D may be TRBD1 (5 bases). The germline V gene has CDR1 GTSNPN and CDR2 SVGIG (reference sequence). The CDR3 runs 12 residues. In DNA form, the CDR3 reads TGTGTCTTTGGGGGGGTGAACACTGAAGCTTTCTTT. Translation: CVFGGVNTEAFF.

This clonotype was counted ten times or more. V is TRBV7-9 and J is TRBJ2-3, with TRBD2 as a possible D gene (6 bases). V was cut by 5 bases and J by 0 bases, with 18 bases left in between. CDR3 length: 17 amino acids. Germline V CDR1 and CDR2: SEHNR, FQNEAQ (reference sequence). The CDR3 reads CASSPPTGGTSTDTQYF. The CDR3 DNA follows: TGTGCCAGCAGCCCCCCAACCGGCGGGACTAGCACAGATACGCAGTATTTT. The whole variable domain, filled in from reference TRBV7-9 and TRBJ2-3, reads DTGVSQNPRHKITKRGQNVTFRCDPISEHNRLYWYRQTLGQGPEFLTYFQNEAQLEKSRLLSDRFSAERPKGSFSTLEIQRTEQGDSAMYLCASSPPTGGTSTDTQYFGPGTRLTVL.

The chain recombines TRBV18 with TRBJ1-5, with D unclear. Germline CDR1 and CDR2: KGHSH and LQKENI. Deletions cut 2 bases from V and 4 bases from J, with 9 bases between. The CDR3 spans 14 residues. CDR3 coding DNA: TGTGCCAGCTCACCAGGGCCCCGAAATCAGCCCCAGCATTTT. Translation: CASSPGPRNQPQHF.

The CDR3 DNA reads as TGCAGTGCAACTCAGGGGACCCGTGGAAGGATTGAAGCTTTCTTT. Protein product: CSATQGTRGRIEAFF. The chain joins TRBV20-1 to TRBJ1-1, with TRBD1 as a possible D gene (6 bases). Germline CDR1 DFQATT, CDR2 SNEGSKA (reference sequence). The CDR3 has 15 amino acids. Trimming took 6 bases from V and 7 from J, leaving 24 bases between them.

This clonotype was seen at least ten times. Germline and junction disagree at one end, which may indicate a read error. This rearrangement joins TRBV10-3 to TRBJ2-3; a weak D match, TRBD2 (7 bases). Looked up from germline, CDR1 is ENHRY and CDR2 is SYGVKD. The CDR3 length is 15 residues. In DNA, the CDR3 is TGTGCCACCAGTTTCGGCGCGGGGGCCGTAGATACGCAGTATTTT. Residues: CATSFGAGAVDTQYF.

There are many counts of this clonotype. This CDR3 reads CASSLDMNTEAFF. The CDR3 bases are TGTGCCAGCAGCTTGGACATGAACACTGAAGCTTTCTTT. V is TRBV5-5 and J is TRBJ1-1; no clear D gene. Per germline, CDR1 SGHKS and CDR2 YYEKEE (reference sequence). The V and J ends lost 0 bases and 0 bases respectively, with 3 bases between them. The CDR3 contains 13 residues.

This clonotype has a count of ten or more. J is TRBJ2-3 and V is TRBV7-6; 10 bases are a match to TRBD1. After removal of 5 bases from V and 5 bases from J, the junction contained 4 bases not matched to a gene. The CDR3 covers 14 residues. The germline gives CDR1 SGHVS, CDR2 FNYEAQ. CDR3 protein: CASSPGQGRDTQYF. The CDR3 coding sequence is TGTGCCAGCAGCCCGGGACAGGGGCGAGATACGCAGTATTTT.

This clonotype was observed a handful of times. CDR3 coding DNA: TGTGCCAGCAGCCCCGACAGGGCTGAAGCTTTCTTT. It is translated as CASSPDRAEAFF. The chain carries TRBV7-2 and TRBJ1-1; 7 nucleotides match TRBD1. After removal of 5 bases from V and 6 bases from J, the junction contained 3 bases not matched to a gene. The germline CDR1 and CDR2 sequences are SGHTA and FQGNSA. This CDR3 has 12 residues.

This clonotype was counted ten times or more. The chain joins TRBV6-1 to TRBJ1-1, with D tentatively TRBD1 (6 bases). V was cut by 5 bases and J by 4 bases, with 11 bases left in between. This CDR3 contains 13 residues. The V gene's germline CDR1 is MNHNS and CDR2 SASEGT. Written as DNA, the CDR3 is TGTGCCAGCAGTACAAGACAGGCCACTGAAGCTTTCTTT. Translated, it gives CASSTRQATEAFF.

This clonotype was counted many times. The chain recombines TRBV3-1 with TRBJ2-2; a weak D match, TRBD1 (6 bases). Germline loops: CDR1 LGHDT, CDR2 YNNKEL (reference sequence). Between the trimmed V and J ends, which lost 5 bases and 4 bases, there was a span of 11 bases. The CDR3 contains 14 residues. CDR3 nucleotide sequence: TGTGCCAGCAGCTCCGGGACAACCACCGGGGAGCTGTTTTTT. This codes for CASSSGTTTGELFF. Full variable domain (outside the CDR3, taken from reference TRBV3-1 and TRBJ2-2): DTAVSQTPKYLVTQMGNDKSIKCEQNLGHDTMYWYKQDSKKFLKIMFSYNNKELIINETVPNRFSPKSPDKAHLNLHINSLELGDSAVYFCASSSGTTTGELFFGEGSRLTVL.

The table lists this clonotype with many counts. The chain is built from TRBV7-2 and TRBJ2-6; TRBD1 might be the D (5 bases). Per the germline V gene, CDR1 is SGHTA and CDR2 is FQGNSA. Trimming removed 5 bases at V and 3 bases at J, with 8 bases between. CDR3 length: 14 amino acids. The DNA for the CDR3 is TGTGCCAGCAGCCAGGGTCGTGGGGCCAACGTCCTGACTTTC. Translated: CASSQGRGANVLTF.

This clonotype was seen repeatedly, ten times or more. The V gene is TRBV2, the J gene TRBJ1-2; 8 bases are shared with TRBD1. V shed 6 bases, J shed 2 bases, and the junction held 5 bases outside the gene matches. CDR1 is SNHLY, CDR2 FYNNEI, per germline. The CDR3 totals 14 residues. The DNA of the CDR3 is TGTGCCAGCAGGAAGGACAGGGACAACTATGGCTACACCTTC. It specifies CASRKDRDNYGYTF.

The rearrangement links TRBV29-1 to TRBJ1-1; D unresolved. The CDR3 has 12 amino acids. Germline V CDR1 and CDR2: SQVTM, ANQGSEA. The V end lost 7 bases, the J end lost 4 bases, and 13 bases lay between the germline ends. The CDR3 bases are TGCAGCGCCGCGATGGGCGGCACTGAAGCTTTCTTT. Protein sequence: CSAAMGGTEAFF. Full variable domain (outside the CDR3, taken from reference TRBV29-1 and TRBJ1-1): SAVISQKPSRDICQRGTSLTIQCQVDSQVTMMFWYRQQPGQSLTLIATANQGSEATYESGFVIDKFPISRPNLTFSTLTVSNMSPEDSSIYLCSAAMGGTEAFFGQGTRLTVV.

The table lists this clonotype with many counts. This sequence joins TRBV10-1 and TRBJ2-3; D might be TRBD1 (6 bases). The V and J ends lost 4 bases and 0 bases respectively, with 14 bases between them. This CDR3 is built from 16 residues. Looked up from germline, CDR1 is WNHNN and CDR2 is SYGVQD (reference sequence). The CDR3 DNA reads TGCGCCAGCAGTGTGGGTAAGGGGGTCAGCACAGATACGCAGTATTTT. Its translation is CASSVGKGVSTDTQYF.